The clone carrying this T cell receptor beta chain was observed a handful of times. Antigen: not known. This sample is drawn from a study of T cells after yellow fever vaccination. The TCR cDNA carried a universal primer site and UMIs from 5'RACE template switching. TCRdb called the 5' RACE reads again in MiXCR, with one record for every CDR3 protein. The table lists about 75,000 distinct CDR3 sequences, about 7.2% of them singletons. The study, taken as a whole, reports: In post-booster samples, most primary-vaccination clones reappeared (approximately 97% CD4, 75% to 90% CD8). The appearance of a small share of clonotypes in both CD4 and CD8 compartments was observed. The secondary response was weaker but peaked faster, day 5 versus 15.

The CDR3 is made up of 16 amino acids. V dropped 1 base and J dropped 4; count of bases not matched to a gene: 6. Germline V gene lookup returns CDR1 SGDLS and CDR2 YYNGEE. The specimen was CD8+ T cells sorted from PBMCs, collected approximately 11 days after the first yellow fever vaccination. The TCR originated in a man between 18 and 35 years old who received the YFV17D yellow fever vaccine. J is TRBJ2-5 and V is TRBV9, with 11 bases matching TRBD2. The CDR3 region has the DNA TGTGCCAGCAGCGTAATCCCTAGCGGGGGGTTAGAGACCCAGTACTTC. This encodes CASSVIPSGGLETQYF.